Listed here are 2 T cell receptor beta chains from one sample, sequenced in a study of T-cell reconstitution after alpha-beta-depleted transplantation in children. The library targeted TCRbeta and was prepared with unique molecular identifiers. TCRdb fed the PCR reads into MiXCR, producing one record per CDR3 protein. The table records 500,000 or so distinct CDR3 sequences, about 30% of them present only once. This specimen consisted of PBMCs from the stem cell graft donor, obtained from the stem cell graft. The receptors were gathered from a human donor who donated a stem cell graft to a child with aplastic anemia.

This chain joins TRBV10-3 and TRBJ1-5; TRBD1 might be the D (5 bases). The CDR3 totals 14 residues. With 5 bases removed from V and 4 bases from J, the gap between germline ends came to 12 bases. Per germline, CDR1 ENHRY and CDR2 SYGVKD. The CDR3 sequence: CAISYQGGNQPQHF. Written as DNA, the CDR3 is TGTGCCATCAGTTATCAGGGCGGGAATCAGCCCCAGCATTTT.

The sample holds one count of this clonotype. The rearrangement links TRBV7-9 to TRBJ2-7; D unresolved. This CDR3 contains 12 residues. Germline V gene data show CDR1 as SEHNR and CDR2 as FQNEAQ (reference sequence). Trimming removed 5 bases at V and 6 bases at J, with 11 bases between. CDR3 DNA: TGTGCCAGCAGCCCCGGCCCCCTCGAGCAGTACGTC. This sequence encodes CASSPGPLEQYV.